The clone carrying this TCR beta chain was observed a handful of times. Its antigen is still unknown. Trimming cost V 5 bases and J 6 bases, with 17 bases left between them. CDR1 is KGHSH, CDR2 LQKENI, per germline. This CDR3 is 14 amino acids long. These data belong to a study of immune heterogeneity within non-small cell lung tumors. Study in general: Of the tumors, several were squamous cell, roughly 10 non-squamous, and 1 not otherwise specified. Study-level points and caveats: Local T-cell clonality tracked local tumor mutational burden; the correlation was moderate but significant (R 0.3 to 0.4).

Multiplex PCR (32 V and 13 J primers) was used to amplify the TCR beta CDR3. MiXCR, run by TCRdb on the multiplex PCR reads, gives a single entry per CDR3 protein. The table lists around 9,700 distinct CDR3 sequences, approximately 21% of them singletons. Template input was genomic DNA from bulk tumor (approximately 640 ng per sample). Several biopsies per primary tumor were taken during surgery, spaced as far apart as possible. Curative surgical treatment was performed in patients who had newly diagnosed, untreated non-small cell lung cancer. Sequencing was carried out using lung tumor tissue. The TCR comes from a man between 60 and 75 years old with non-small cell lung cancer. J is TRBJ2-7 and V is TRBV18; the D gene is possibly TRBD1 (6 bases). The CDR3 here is CASSSEQGRAEQYF. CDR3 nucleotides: TGTGCCAGCTCATCGGAACAGGGACGCGCCGAGCAGTACTTC. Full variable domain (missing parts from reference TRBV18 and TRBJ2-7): NAGVMQNPRHLVRRRGQEARLRCSPMKGHSHVYWYRQLPEEGLKFMVYLQKENIIDESGMPKERFSAEFPKEGPSILRIQQVVRGDSAAYFCASSSEQGRAEQYFGPGTRLTVT.